Presented here are 20 T cell receptor beta chains from one specimen sequenced in a study of graft-versus-host responses after intestinal transplantation. Which antigens these TCRs recognize remains unknown. TCRdb's copy holds only in-frame clones and misses some; the assay was immunoSEQ multiplex PCR. The table has around 130,000 clones, roughly nine tenths seen once. The sample here was unstimulated CD4+ T cells sorted from spleen or lymph node cells, taken before intestinal transplant. These receptor sequences come from a human donor who received an intestinal transplant.

This chain connects TRBV27 to TRBJ2-7, with TRBD1 as a possible D gene (6 bases). The CDR3 has 13 residues. V was shortened by 7 bases and J by 0 bases, with 10 bases between the two germline ends. Germline CDR1 MNHEY, CDR2 SMNVEV (reference sequence). CDR3 coding DNA: TGTGCCAGCACCGCCAGGGGCTCCTACGAGCAGTACTTC. It encodes CASTARGSYEQYF.

There are a few counts of this clone. The rearrangement joins TRBV6-5 to TRBJ2-7; tentative D call: TRBD2 (6 bases). CDR3 length: 15 amino acids. CDR1 and CDR2 (germline): MNHEY, SVGAGI. The V end lost 0 bases, the J end lost 7 bases, and 16 bases lay between the germline ends. Here the CDR3 DNA reads TGTGCCAGCAGTTACTCGACGCTCCCTCGGGGGGAGCAGTACTTC. Amino acids: CASSYSTLPRGEQYF.

This sequence joins TRBV2 and TRBJ2-7; no firm D call. The CDR3 spans 14 residues. Germline CDR1 and CDR2: SNHLY and FYNNEI. Trimming left V 3 bases short and J 8 bases short, with 17 bases between. DNA of the CDR3: TGTGCCAGCAGTGAGCTGGGTCCCCTCGCGCAGCAGTACTTC. Residues: CASSELGPLAQQYF.

J is TRBJ2-5 and V is TRBV30; no clear D gene. Germline CDR1 reads GTSNPN; CDR2 reads SVGIG (reference sequence). V was trimmed by 5 bases and J by 5 bases, leaving 9 bases between them. CDR3 size: 11 residues. The CDR3 bases are TGTGCCTGGTTGACGAGCGAGACCCAGTACTTC. Residues: CAWLTSETQYF.

This clone was observed a single time. This sequence joins TRBV6-1 and TRBJ1-4, with a possible D match to TRBD1 (5 bases). Trimming took off 5 bases at V and 10 bases at J, with 20 bases between the two ends. Germline V gene lookup returns CDR1 MNHNS and CDR2 SASEGT. This CDR3 has 15 amino acids. The CDR3 DNA reads as TGTGCCAGCAGTCCTCTCGGACGCGGGGCAGGAAAACTGTTTTTT. Encoded protein: CASSPLGRGAGKLFF.

This clone was counted once. J is TRBJ2-3 and V is TRBV19; D possibly corresponds to TRBD1 (5 bases). Germline assignment: CDR1 LNHDA and CDR2 SQIVND (reference sequence). The CDR3 length is 14 residues. The V and J ends lost 7 bases and 2 bases respectively, with 13 bases between them. The CDR3, as DNA: TGTGCCAGTACCATTACAGGACACACAGATACGCAGTATTTT. Its protein product is CASTITGHTDTQYF.

V and J are TRBV9 and TRBJ2-5; 8 bases map to TRBD2. The CDR3 contains 16 residues. Per the germline V gene, CDR1 is SGDLS and CDR2 is YYNGEE. The V gene end was trimmed by 4 bases and the J gene end by 5 bases; junction bases not matched to a gene: 13. The chain's CDR3 is CASSPPGAGAGETQYF. For the CDR3, the DNA is TGTGCCAGCAGCCCCCCGGGAGCGGGGGCCGGGGAGACCCAGTACTTC.

This sequence joins TRBV6-5 and TRBJ2-3; the D gene could be TRBD1 or TRBD2 (5 bases each). The CDR3 loop spans 12 amino acids. Between the trimmed V and J ends, which lost 8 bases and 6 bases, there was a span of 12 bases. CDR1 and CDR2 (germline): MNHEY, SVGAGI. DNA of the CDR3: TGTGCCAGCCCGTCTGGGGGTGATACGCAGTATTTT. Translating it yields CASPSGGDTQYF.

This chain links TRBV5-1 with TRBJ1-6; D is unclear. The CDR3 is made up of 13 amino acids. The V and J ends lost 0 bases and 9 bases respectively, with 7 bases between them. CDR1 and CDR2 (germline): SGHRS, YFSETQ. The CDR3 spells CASSLEPGSPLHF. In DNA, the CDR3 is TGCGCCAGCAGCTTGGAGCCTGGTTCACCCCTCCACTTT.

As for this clone: Mismatch with germline at one junction end may stem from a read error. The CDR3 DNA sequence: TGTGCCAGCAGCTCCAGGGACAGGGGGGGTGGCCACACCTTC. This gives the protein CASSSRDRGGGHTF. The J gene is TRBJ1-2, the V gene TRBV5-5, with 11 bases that match TRBD1. This CDR3 comprises 14 residues. Germline V lookup: CDR1 SGHKS, CDR2 YYEKEE (reference sequence).

The V and J genes are TRBV11-3 and TRBJ2-2, with unresolved D. The CDR3 covers 14 residues. Per germline, CDR1 SGHNT and CDR2 YENEEA. Trimming stripped 5 bases from V and 6 bases from J, with 13 bases between. The CDR3 region has the DNA TGTGCCAGCAGCAAAATCGAGTTCCCCGGGGAGCTGTTTTTT. This translates into CASSKIEFPGELFF.

The J gene is TRBJ2-1, the V gene TRBV25-1; D gene ambiguous. The CDR3 consists of 12 residues. Per germline, CDR1 MGHDK and CDR2 SYGVNS. Trimming took 5 bases from V and 5 from J, leaving 7 bases between them. The CDR3 sequence: CASSRLNNEQFF. CDR3 DNA: TGTGCCAGCAGTCGGCTAAACAATGAGCAGTTCTTC.

This clone was counted once. CDR3: CASGLLNTEAFF. The CDR3 nucleotides are TGTGCCTCAGGACTCCTGAACACTGAAGCTTTCTTT. The chain couples TRBV10-3 to TRBJ1-1; D not certain. Germline CDR1 and CDR2: ENHRY and SYGVKD. CDR3 length equals 12 residues. V shed 11 bases and J shed 0 bases, with 10 bases lying between them.

The chain is built from TRBV5-1 and TRBJ2-4; D not certain. Between the trimmed V and J ends, which lost 4 bases and 11 bases, there was a span of 13 bases. Germline V lookup: CDR1 SGHRS, CDR2 YFSETQ. The length of the CDR3 is 12 residues. CDR3 protein: CASSLGFGFQYF. The DNA for the CDR3 is TGCGCCAGCAGCCTGGGCTTTGGTTTTCAGTACTTC. Drawing the rest from reference TRBV5-1 and TRBJ2-4, the complete variable domain is KAGVTQTPRYLIKTRGQQVTLSCSPISGHRSVSWYQQTPGQGLQFLFEYFSETQRNKGNFPGRFSGRQFSNSRSEMNVSTLELGDSALYLCASSLGFGFQYFGAGTRLSVL.

The rearrangement links TRBV10-2 to TRBJ2-7; D is unresolved. The V gene lost 2 bases and the J gene lost 2 bases, with 10 bases spanning the gap. The CDR3 loop spans 14 amino acids. CDR1 is WSHSY, CDR2 SAAADI, per germline. CDR3 coding DNA: TGCGCCAGCAGTGAGACCCCAGGCGCCTACGAGCAGTACTTC. It is translated as CASSETPGAYEQYF.

The chain carries TRBV5-1 and TRBJ2-2; possible D gene TRBD2, 5 bases. The CDR3 consists of 16 residues. Germline-derived CDR1 and CDR2 are SGHRS and YFSETQ. The V end was cut by 5 bases, the J end by 5 bases, with 19 bases between. The CDR3 here is CASRDPGREITGELFF. CDR3 DNA: TGCGCCAGCAGAGACCCGGGAAGAGAGATTACCGGGGAGCTGTTTTTT.

V and J are TRBV2 and TRBJ1-6; the D is unclear. From germline, CDR1 is SNHLY and CDR2 FYNNEI. The CDR3 spans 9 residues. V lost 8 bases and J 9 bases, leaving 2 bases between the germline ends. Written as DNA, the CDR3 is TGTGCCAGCGGTTCACCCCTCCACTTT. It is translated as CASGSPLHF.

This clone was picked up one time. V usage is TRBV11-2 and J usage is TRBJ2-1; TRBD2 matches 9 bases. J gave up 7 bases and V 5 bases, and 9 bases lay outside the gene matches. CDR3 size: 15 residues. CDR1 is SGHAT, CDR2 FQNNGV, per germline. The CDR3 is CASSRSGGRRNEQFF. The CDR3 bases are TGTGCCAGCAGCCGCAGCGGGGGGCGAAGGAATGAGCAGTTCTTC.

This chain links TRBV10-3 with TRBJ1-1; 9 nucleotides line up with TRBD1. The germline CDR1 and CDR2 sequences are ENHRY and SYGVKD. This CDR3 is built from 16 residues. The V and J ends lost 6 bases and 2 bases, in that order; junction bases with no gene match: 10. The CDR3, as DNA: TGTGCCATCAGGGCCAGAACGGGACAGGGAAACACTGAAGCTTTCTTT. This codes for CAIRARTGQGNTEAFF.

This chain joins TRBV5-4 and TRBJ1-3; possibly TRBD1 for D (5 bases). Germline V lookup: CDR1 SGHNT, CDR2 YYREEE (reference sequence). The CDR3 has 14 amino acids. V was cut by 4 bases and J by 2 bases, with 10 bases left in between. CDR3 in DNA: TGTGCCAGCAGCGCCGGGACCGCTGGAAACACCATATATTTT. Translated, it gives CASSAGTAGNTIYF.